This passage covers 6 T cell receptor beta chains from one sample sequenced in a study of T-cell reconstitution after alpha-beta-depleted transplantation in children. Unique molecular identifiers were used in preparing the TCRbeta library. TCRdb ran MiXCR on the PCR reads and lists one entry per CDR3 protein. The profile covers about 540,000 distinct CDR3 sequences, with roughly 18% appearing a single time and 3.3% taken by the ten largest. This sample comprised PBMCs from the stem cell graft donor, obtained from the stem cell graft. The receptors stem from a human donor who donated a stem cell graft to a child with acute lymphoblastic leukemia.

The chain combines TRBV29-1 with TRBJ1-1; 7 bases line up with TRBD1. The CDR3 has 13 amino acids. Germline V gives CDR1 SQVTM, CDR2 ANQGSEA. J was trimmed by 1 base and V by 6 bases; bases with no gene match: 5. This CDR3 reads CSVAGQTNTEAFF. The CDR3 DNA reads TGCAGCGTAGCGGGACAGACGAACACTGAAGCTTTCTTT.

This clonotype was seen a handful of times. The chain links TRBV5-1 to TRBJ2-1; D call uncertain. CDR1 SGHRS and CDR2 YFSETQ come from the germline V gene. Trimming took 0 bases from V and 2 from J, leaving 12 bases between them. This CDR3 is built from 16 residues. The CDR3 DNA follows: TGCGCCAGCAGCTTGGATTCACCCAATCCCTACAATGAGCAGTTCTTC. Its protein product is CASSLDSPNPYNEQFF.

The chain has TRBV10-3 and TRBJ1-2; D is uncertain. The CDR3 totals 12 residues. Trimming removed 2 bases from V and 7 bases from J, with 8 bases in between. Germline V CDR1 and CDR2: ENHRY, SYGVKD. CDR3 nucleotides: TGTGCCATCAGTGAGACTCTGGCTGGCTACACCTTC. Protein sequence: CAISETLAGYTF.

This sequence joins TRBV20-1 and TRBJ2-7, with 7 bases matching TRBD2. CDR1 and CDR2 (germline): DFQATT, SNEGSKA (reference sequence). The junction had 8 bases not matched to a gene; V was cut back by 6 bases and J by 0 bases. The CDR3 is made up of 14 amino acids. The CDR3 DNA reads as TGCAGTGCCCCGAGCGGGGAGAGCTCCTACGAGCAGTACTTC. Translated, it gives CSAPSGESSYEQYF.

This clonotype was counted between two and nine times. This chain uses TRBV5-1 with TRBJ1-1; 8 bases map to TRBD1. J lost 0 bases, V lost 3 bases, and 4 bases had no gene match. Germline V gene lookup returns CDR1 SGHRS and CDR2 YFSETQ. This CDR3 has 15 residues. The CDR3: CASSSTDRVNTEAFF. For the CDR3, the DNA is TGCGCCAGCAGCTCGACGGACAGGGTGAACACTGAAGCTTTCTTT.

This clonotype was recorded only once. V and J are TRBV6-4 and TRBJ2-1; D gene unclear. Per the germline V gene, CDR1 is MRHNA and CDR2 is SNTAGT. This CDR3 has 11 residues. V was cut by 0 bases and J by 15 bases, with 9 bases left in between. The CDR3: CASSDSSNTFF. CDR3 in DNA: TGTGCCAGCAGTGACTCCAGCAATACGTTCTTC.